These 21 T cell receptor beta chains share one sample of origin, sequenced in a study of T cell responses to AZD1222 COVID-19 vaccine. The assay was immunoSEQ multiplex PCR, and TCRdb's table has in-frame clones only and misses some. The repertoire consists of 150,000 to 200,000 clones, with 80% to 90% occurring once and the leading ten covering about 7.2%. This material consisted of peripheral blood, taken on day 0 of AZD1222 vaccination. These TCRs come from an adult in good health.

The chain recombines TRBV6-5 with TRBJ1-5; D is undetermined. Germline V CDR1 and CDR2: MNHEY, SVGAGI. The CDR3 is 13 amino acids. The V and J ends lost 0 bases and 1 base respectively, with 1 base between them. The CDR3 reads CASSYSSNQPQHF. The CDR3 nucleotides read TGTGCCAGCAGTTACTCGAGCAATCAGCCCCAGCATTTT.

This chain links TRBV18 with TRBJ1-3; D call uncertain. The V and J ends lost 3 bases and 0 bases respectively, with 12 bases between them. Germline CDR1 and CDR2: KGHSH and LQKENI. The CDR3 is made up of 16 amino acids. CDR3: CASSPSGSNSGNTIYF. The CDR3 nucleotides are TGTGCCAGCTCACCTTCGGGGTCCAACTCTGGAAACACCATATATTTT.

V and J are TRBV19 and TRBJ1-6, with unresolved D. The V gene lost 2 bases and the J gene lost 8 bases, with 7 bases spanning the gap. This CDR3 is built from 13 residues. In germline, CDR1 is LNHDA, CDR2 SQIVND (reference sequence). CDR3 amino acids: CASSINRDSPLHF. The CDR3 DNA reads TGTGCCAGTAGTATAAATCGGGATTCACCCCTCCACTTT.

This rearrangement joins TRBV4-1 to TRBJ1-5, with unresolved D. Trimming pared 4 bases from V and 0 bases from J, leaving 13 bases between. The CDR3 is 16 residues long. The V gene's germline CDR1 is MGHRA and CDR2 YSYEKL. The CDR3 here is CASSPSDFYSNQPQHF. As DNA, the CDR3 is TGCGCCAGCAGCCCTTCAGACTTTTATAGCAATCAGCCCCAGCATTTT.

The CDR3 is CASSRDRQETQYF. CDR3 DNA: TGCGCCAGCAGTCGGGACAGACAAGAGACCCAGTACTTC. This sequence joins TRBV4-3 and TRBJ2-5; 7 bases are shared with TRBD1. Trimming removed 6 bases from V and 2 bases from J; junction bases left unmatched: 3. Germline-derived CDR1 and CDR2 are LGHNA and YSLEER. The CDR3 sequence is 13 residues long.

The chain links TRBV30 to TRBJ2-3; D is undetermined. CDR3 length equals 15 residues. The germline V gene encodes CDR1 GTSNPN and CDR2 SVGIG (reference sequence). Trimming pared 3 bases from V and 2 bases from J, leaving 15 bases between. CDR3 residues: CAWRASGGATDTQYF. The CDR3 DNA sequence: TGTGCCTGGAGGGCTTCGGGCGGAGCCACAGATACGCAGTATTTT.

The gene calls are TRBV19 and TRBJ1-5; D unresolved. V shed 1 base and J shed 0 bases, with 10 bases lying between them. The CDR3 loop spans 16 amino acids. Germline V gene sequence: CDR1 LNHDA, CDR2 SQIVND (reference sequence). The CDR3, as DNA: TGTGCCAGTAGTATAGCTATACAGTTTAGCAATCAGCCCCAGCATTTT. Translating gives CASSIAIQFSNQPQHF.

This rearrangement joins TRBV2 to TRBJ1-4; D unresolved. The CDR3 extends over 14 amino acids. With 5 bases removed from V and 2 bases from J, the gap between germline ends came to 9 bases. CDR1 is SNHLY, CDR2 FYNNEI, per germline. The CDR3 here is CASSTDGTNEKLFF. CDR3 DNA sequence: TGTGCCAGCAGTACGGACGGTACTAATGAAAAACTGTTTTTT.

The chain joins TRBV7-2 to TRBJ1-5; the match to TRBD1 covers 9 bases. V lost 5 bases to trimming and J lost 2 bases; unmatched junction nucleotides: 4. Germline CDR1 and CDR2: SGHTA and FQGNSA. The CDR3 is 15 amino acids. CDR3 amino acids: CASSPGQGGNQPQHF. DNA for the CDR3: TGTGCCAGCAGCCCGGGACAGGGCGGCAATCAGCCCCAGCATTTT.

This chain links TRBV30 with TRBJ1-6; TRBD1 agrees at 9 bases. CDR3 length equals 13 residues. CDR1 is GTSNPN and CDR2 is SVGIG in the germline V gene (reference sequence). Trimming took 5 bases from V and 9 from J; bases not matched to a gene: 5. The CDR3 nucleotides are TGTGCCTGGGGAGGACAGGGGCGTTCACCCCTCCACTTT. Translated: CAWGGQGRSPLHF.

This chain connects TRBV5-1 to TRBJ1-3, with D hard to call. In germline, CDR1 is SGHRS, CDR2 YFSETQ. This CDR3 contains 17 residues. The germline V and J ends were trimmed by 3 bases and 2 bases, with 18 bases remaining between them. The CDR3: CASSSAMVSGTGNTIYF. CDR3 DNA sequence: TGCGCCAGCAGCTCGGCCATGGTATCGGGGACTGGAAACACCATATATTTT.

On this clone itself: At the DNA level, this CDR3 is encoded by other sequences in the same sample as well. For the CDR3, the DNA is TGTGCCAGCTCTACCAGTGGGTCACCCCTCCACTTT. As protein: CASSTSGSPLHF. The chain links TRBV18 to TRBJ1-6; D gene unclear. This CDR3 contains 12 residues. Per germline, CDR1 KGHSH and CDR2 LQKENI. V lost 6 bases and J 10 bases, leaving 10 bases between the germline ends.

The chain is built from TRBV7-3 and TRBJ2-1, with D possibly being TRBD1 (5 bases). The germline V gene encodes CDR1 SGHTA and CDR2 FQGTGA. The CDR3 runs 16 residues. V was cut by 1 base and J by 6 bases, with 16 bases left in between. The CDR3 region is CASSLNTDQGVNEQFF. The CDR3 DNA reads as TGTGCCAGCAGCTTAAATACAGATCAAGGGGTCAATGAGCAGTTCTTC.

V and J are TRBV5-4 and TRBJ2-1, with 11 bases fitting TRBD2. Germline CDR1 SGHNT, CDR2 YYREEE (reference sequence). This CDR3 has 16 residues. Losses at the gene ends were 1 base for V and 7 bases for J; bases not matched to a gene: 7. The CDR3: CASSLTLAGGRNEQFF. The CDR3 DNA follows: TGTGCCAGCAGCTTGACTTTAGCGGGGGGGCGTAATGAGCAGTTCTTC.

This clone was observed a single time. In nucleotides, the CDR3 is TGCGCCAGCAGCCACGGTTTGAAGGGCGGTGAAAAACTGTTTTTT. Residues: CASSHGLKGGEKLFF. The chain uses TRBV4-3 and TRBJ1-4; D gene ambiguous. The V end lost 3 bases, the J end lost 7 bases, and 15 bases lay between the germline ends. Germline lookup yields CDR1 LGHNA and CDR2 YSLEER. This CDR3 has 15 amino acids.

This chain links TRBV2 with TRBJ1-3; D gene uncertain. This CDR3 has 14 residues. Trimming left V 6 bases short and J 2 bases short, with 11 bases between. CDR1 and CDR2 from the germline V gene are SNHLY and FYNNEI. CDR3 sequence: CASSGRQAGNTIYF. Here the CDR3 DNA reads TGTGCCAGCAGCGGAAGACAAGCTGGAAACACCATATATTTT.

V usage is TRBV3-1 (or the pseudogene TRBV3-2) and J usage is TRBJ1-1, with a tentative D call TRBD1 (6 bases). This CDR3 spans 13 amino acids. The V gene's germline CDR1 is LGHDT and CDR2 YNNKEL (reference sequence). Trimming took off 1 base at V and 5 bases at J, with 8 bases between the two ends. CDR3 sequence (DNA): TGTGCCAGCAGCCAAGGGGGGCTGACTGAAGCTTTCTTT. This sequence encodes CASSQGGLTEAFF.

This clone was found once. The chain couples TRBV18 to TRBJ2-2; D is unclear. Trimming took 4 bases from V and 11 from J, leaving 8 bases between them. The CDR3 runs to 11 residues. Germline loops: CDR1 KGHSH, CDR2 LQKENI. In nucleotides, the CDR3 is TGTGCCAGCTCACTATCTTCTGAGCTGTTTTTT. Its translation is CASSLSSELFF.

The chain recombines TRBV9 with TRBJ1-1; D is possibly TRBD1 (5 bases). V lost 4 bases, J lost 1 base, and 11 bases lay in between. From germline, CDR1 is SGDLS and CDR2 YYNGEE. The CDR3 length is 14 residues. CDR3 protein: CASSPSGGNTEAFF. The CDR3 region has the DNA TGTGCCAGCAGCCCCTCGGGGGGGAACACTGAAGCTTTCTTT.

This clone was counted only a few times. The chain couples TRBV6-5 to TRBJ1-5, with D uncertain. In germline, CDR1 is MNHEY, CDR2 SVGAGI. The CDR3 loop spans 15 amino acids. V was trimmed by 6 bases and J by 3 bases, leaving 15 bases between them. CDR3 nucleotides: TGTGCCAGCAGGAACTCCCAGGTCTACAATCAGCCCCAGCATTTT. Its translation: CASRNSQVYNQPQHF.

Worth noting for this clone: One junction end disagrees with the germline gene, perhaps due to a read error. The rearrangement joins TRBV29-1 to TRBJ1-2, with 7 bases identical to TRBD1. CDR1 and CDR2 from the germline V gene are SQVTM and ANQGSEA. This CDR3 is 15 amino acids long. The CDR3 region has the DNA TGCAGCGTCGACAGGGACATTGGGATCGGGAGTTCTCGTTCGTTC. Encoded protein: CSVDRDIGIGSSRSF.